The 21 T cell receptor beta chains below come from one sample, sequenced in a study of cytomegalovirus exposure and HLA in healthy donors (dated by TCRdb to the late 2010s). The library was obtained by the immunoSEQ multiplex PCR assay. For the multiplex PCR, a mixture combining 60 forward primers for TCR Vbeta segments and 13 reverse primers for TCR Jbeta segments was used. Here the immuneACCESS table is served through TCRdb, limited to in-frame sequences with V and J called. Missing clones are a known gap in these copies; in checked studies unresolved V genes cover under half, and the rest lacks a known reason. In this sample the table shows over 100,000 clones, 75% to 80% of which occur a single time. The ten largest clones capture roughly 3.5% of the sample. The sequenced sample was PBMCs. Receptor source: a woman aged 25 to 39 in good health and CMV-seropositive.

The rearrangement uses TRBV5-4 and TRBJ1-2; TRBD1 matches 7 bases. The trim removed 4 bases at V and 5 bases at J, leaving 8 bases unmatched. This CDR3 region has 14 residues. Germline V lookup: CDR1 SGHNT, CDR2 YYREEE (reference sequence). In DNA form, the CDR3 reads TGTGCCAGCAGCGCGCAGGGGGTTGGTTATGGCTACACCTTC. This encodes CASSAQGVGYGYTF.

V gene TRBV7-6 combines with J gene TRBJ1-1, with D possibly being TRBD1 (6 bases). Germline V gene sequence: CDR1 SGHVS, CDR2 FNYEAQ. The CDR3 is 14 residues long. V lost 4 bases, J lost 2 bases, and 11 bases lay in between. As DNA, the CDR3 is TGTGCCAGCAGCTCTCAGGACAGAAACACTGAAGCTTTCTTT. Amino acid sequence: CASSSQDRNTEAFF. The full variable domain, its missing parts supplied by reference TRBV7-6 and TRBJ1-1, is GAGVSQSPRYKVTKRGQDVALRCDPISGHVSLYWYRQALGQGPEFLTYFNYEAQQDKSGLPNDRFSAERPEGSISTLTIQRTEQRDSAMYRCASSSQDRNTEAFFGQGTRLTVV.

This chain links TRBV6-1 with TRBJ1-3; D is perhaps TRBD1 (5 bases). Germline CDR1 MNHNS, CDR2 SASEGT. The CDR3 has 16 amino acids. The V gene lost 2 bases and the J gene lost 0 bases, with 11 bases spanning the gap. CDR3 in amino acids: CASSERWGGSGNTIYF. The CDR3 region has the DNA TGTGCCAGCAGTGAAAGATGGGGGGGCTCTGGAAACACCATATATTTT.

The chain uses TRBV19 and TRBJ1-1, with a possible D match to TRBD1 (6 bases). Germline V gene sequence: CDR1 LNHDA, CDR2 SQIVND (reference sequence). This CDR3 has 14 residues. V was clipped by 5 bases and J by 4 bases, with 14 bases between them. The CDR3 bases are TGTGCCAGTAGTCCTATTACAGGGAGCACTGAAGCTTTCTTT. Translated: CASSPITGSTEAFF.

The V gene is TRBV7-2, the J gene TRBJ2-5; TRBD1 matches at 9 bases. The CDR3 covers 14 residues. Germline assignment: CDR1 SGHTA and CDR2 FQGNSA. Germline trimming cut 5 bases from V and 5 bases from J; bases unmatched to any gene: 6. In DNA, the CDR3 is TGTGCCAGCAGCCGGACAGGGGCGGGGGAGACCCAGTACTTC. Translation gives CASSRTGAGETQYF.

The rearrangement uses TRBV4-1 and TRBJ1-2; unclear D gene. The CDR3 totals 12 residues. Germline assignment: CDR1 MGHRA and CDR2 YSYEKL. The germline V and J ends were trimmed by 0 bases and 7 bases, with 6 bases remaining between them. The CDR3 spells CASSQDRVGYTF. The CDR3, as DNA: TGCGCCAGCAGCCAAGATCGGGTTGGCTACACCTTC.

The chain couples TRBV27 to TRBJ2-7; 13 bases fit TRBD2. After removal of 4 bases from V and 6 bases from J, the junction contained 0 bases not matched to a gene. Germline V gives CDR1 MNHEY, CDR2 SMNVEV (reference sequence). This CDR3 region has 13 residues. CDR3 in DNA: TGTGCCAGCAGTTGGACTAGCGGGGGCGAGCAGTACTTC. Residues: CASSWTSGGEQYF.

The gene calls are TRBV7-3 and TRBJ2-3; no reliable D call. Germline CDR1 reads SGHTA; CDR2 reads FQGTGA. The CDR3 sequence is 16 residues long. V was cut by 0 bases and J by 2 bases, with 12 bases left in between. The CDR3 coding sequence is TGTGCCAGCAGCTTAACATCCCCACAGCCCACAGATACGCAGTATTTT. Protein: CASSLTSPQPTDTQYF.

This clone was counted a few times. V is TRBV6-1 and J is TRBJ2-1, with 7 bases that match TRBD2. Trimming took 4 bases from V and 8 from J; bases not matched to a gene: 5. Per germline, CDR1 MNHNS and CDR2 SASEGT. CDR3 size: 13 residues. This CDR3 is CASSGGGKDEQFF. The CDR3 DNA is TGTGCCAGCAGTGGGGGAGGGAAGGATGAGCAGTTCTTC.

J is TRBJ2-2 and V is TRBV28, with TRBD2 identical over 10 bases. Germline assignment: CDR1 MDHEN and CDR2 SYDVKM. The CDR3 contains 17 residues. The V and J ends lost 9 bases and 0 bases, in that order; junction bases with no gene match: 10. Here the CDR3 DNA reads TGTGCCAGAGCGGGGGGGAGAGGCAGACCGAACACCGGGGAGCTGTTTTTT. Translating it yields CARAGGRGRPNTGELFF.

This clone has a handful of counts. CDR3 sequence (DNA): TGTGCCAGCAGCCAACAGGGACAGAGTGAAGCTTTCTTT. Translation gives CASSQQGQSEAFF. The chain employs TRBV14 and TRBJ1-1; TRBD1 aligns across 7 bases. The CDR3 extends over 13 amino acids. V gave up 2 bases and J gave up 7 bases; unmatched junction bases: 4. From germline, CDR1 is SGHDN and CDR2 FVKESK.

The chain has TRBV29-1 and TRBJ2-5; 10 nucleotides match TRBD1. Germline CDR1 SQVTM, CDR2 ANQGSEA. The junction had 9 bases not matched to a gene; V was cut back by 3 bases and J by 5 bases. The CDR3 is 15 residues long. This chain's CDR3 is CSVDPGTGVGETQYF. The CDR3 DNA sequence: TGCAGCGTTGACCCCGGGACAGGGGTGGGGGAGACCCAGTACTTC.

The rearrangement links TRBV15 to TRBJ2-1; the D is unclear. The length of the CDR3 is 13 residues. CDR1 is LNHNV and CDR2 is YYDKDF in the germline V gene (reference sequence). Trimming shortened V by 6 bases and J by 6 bases, and 12 bases separated the two germline ends. This CDR3 reads CATRESGFNEQFF. In DNA, the CDR3 is TGTGCCACCAGGGAATCCGGGTTCAATGAGCAGTTCTTC.

The chain links TRBV4-2 to TRBJ2-3; 8 bases agree with TRBD2. Trimming cost V 8 bases and J 1 base; bases outside gene matches: 11. The length of the CDR3 is 16 residues. Germline CDR1 reads LGHNA; CDR2 reads YNFKEQ. The CDR3 nucleotides are TGTGCCAGCGGACCCCATCTAGCGGGCGGCACAGATACGCAGTATTTT. It is translated as CASGPHLAGGTDTQYF.

The chain couples TRBV29-1 to TRBJ1-2; 11 positions agree with TRBD1. The trim removed 7 bases at V and 7 bases at J, leaving 14 bases unmatched. There are 15 residues in the CDR3. The V gene's germline CDR1 is SQVTM and CDR2 ANQGSEA. The CDR3, as DNA: TGCAGCGCCTACCGGGACAGGGGGAACTTCCCTGGCTACACCTTC. Translation: CSAYRDRGNFPGYTF.

The rearrangement joins TRBV20-1 to TRBJ2-7, with D unresolved. The V gene lost 3 bases and the J gene lost 3 bases, with 3 bases spanning the gap. Germline assignment: CDR1 DFQATT and CDR2 SNEGSKA (reference sequence). The CDR3 is made up of 10 amino acids. The CDR3 region has the DNA TGCAGTGCTAGCAACTACGAGCAGTACTTC. It encodes CSASNYEQYF.

The V gene is TRBV9, the J gene TRBJ2-5; 8 bases map to TRBD2. CDR1 SGDLS and CDR2 YYNGEE come from the germline V gene. CDR3 length: 16 residues. With 2 bases clipped from V and 7 bases from J, the junction kept 13 bases outside the gene matches. CDR3 in amino acids: CASSVAERGPRSTQYF. As DNA, the CDR3 is TGTGCCAGCAGCGTTGCCGAGCGGGGGCCCCGGTCGACCCAGTACTTC.

The V and J genes are TRBV20-1 and TRBJ1-2; D not resolved. This CDR3 comprises 10 residues. The germline V and J ends were trimmed by 5 bases and 5 bases, with 6 bases remaining between them. Germline CDR1 reads DFQATT; CDR2 reads SNEGSKA (reference sequence). The chain's CDR3 is CSAPQYGYTF. For the CDR3, the DNA is TGCAGTGCTCCCCAATATGGCTACACCTTC.

CDR3 in DNA: TGTGCCAGCGCGGAAAACTATGGCTACACCTTC. Encoded protein: CASAENYGYTF. This chain joins TRBV6-6 and TRBJ1-2; no reliable D call. V was cut by 8 bases and J by 2 bases, with 6 bases left in between. Germline V CDR1 and CDR2: MNHNY, SVGAGI (reference sequence). The CDR3 totals 11 residues.

The gene calls are TRBV5-4 and TRBJ2-5; the match to TRBD2 covers 8 bases. This CDR3 contains 15 residues. J lost 4 bases, V lost 2 bases, and 7 bases had no gene match. Germline CDR1 is SGHNT and CDR2 is YYREEE (reference sequence). The CDR3 is CASSLWLAGGETQYF. CDR3 DNA sequence: TGTGCCAGCAGCTTATGGCTAGCGGGCGGAGAGACCCAGTACTTC.

This clone came up a few times. This chain links TRBV28 with TRBJ2-5, with TRBD2 matching over 12 bases. This CDR3 region has 15 residues. V shed 6 bases and J 6 bases; nucleotides not matched to a gene: 8. The germline V gene encodes CDR1 MDHEN and CDR2 SYDVKM. CDR3 sequence (DNA): TGTGCCAGCAGCCGTAGGACTAGCGGGGTTCAGACCCAGTACTTC. Its translation: CASSRRTSGVQTQYF. Full variable domain (rest looked up from reference TRBV28 and TRBJ2-5): DVKVTQSSRYLVKRTGEKVFLECVQDMDHENMFWYRQDPGLGLRLIYFSYDVKMKEKGDIPEGYSVSREKKERFSLILESASTNQTSMYLCASSRRTSGVQTQYFGPGTRLLVL.